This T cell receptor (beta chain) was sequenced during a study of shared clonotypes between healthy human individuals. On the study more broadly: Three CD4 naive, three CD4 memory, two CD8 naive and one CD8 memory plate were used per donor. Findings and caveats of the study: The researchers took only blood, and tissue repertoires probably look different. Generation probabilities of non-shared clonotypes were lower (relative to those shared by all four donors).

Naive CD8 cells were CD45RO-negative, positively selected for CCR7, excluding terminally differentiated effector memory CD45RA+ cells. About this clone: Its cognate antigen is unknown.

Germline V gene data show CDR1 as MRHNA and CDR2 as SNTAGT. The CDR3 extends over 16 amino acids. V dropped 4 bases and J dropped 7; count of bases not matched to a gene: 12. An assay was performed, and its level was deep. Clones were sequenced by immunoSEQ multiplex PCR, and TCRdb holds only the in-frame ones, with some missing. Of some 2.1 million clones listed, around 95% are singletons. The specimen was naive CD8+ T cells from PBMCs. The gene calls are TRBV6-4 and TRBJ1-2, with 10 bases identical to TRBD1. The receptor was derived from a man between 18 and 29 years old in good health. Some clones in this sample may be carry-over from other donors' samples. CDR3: CASSGQPGQGLAGYTF. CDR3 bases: TGTGCCAGCAGTGGGCAACCGGGACAGGGGCTTGCTGGCTACACCTTC.